This TCR beta chain was profiled in a study of blood T cell repertoires in COVID-19. Study information: Both acute and convalescent COVID-19 samples were obtained from the United States, Italy and Spain. PBMCs, B-cell-depleted T cells, or T cells were the source of the cDNA or gDNA that made up the material.

Under the authors' procedure: Scientists estimated how many nucleated cells there were by amplifying reference gene primers. The table came from immunoSEQ multiplex PCR; TCRdb's copy has only in-frame clones and leaves some out. V, J and clone size are taken as reported in that table, and D and trimming were inferred from the DNA itself. Of 300,000 to 400,000 clones detected, 70% to 90% appear once; the ten largest clones hold just over 7%. Patients at the Seattle site were enrolled during active infection and followed longitudinally. This clone was seen only once. Sequencing was performed on peripheral blood. The source of this sequence is a woman aged 60-75 years with COVID-19, enrolled during active disease.

Written as DNA, the CDR3 is TGTGCCAGCAGCTTGTACGGACAGGGCCAAGAGACCCAGTACTTC. This encodes CASSLYGQGQETQYF. This chain joins TRBV5-6 and TRBJ2-5; 8 bases are shared with TRBD1. J was trimmed by 1 base and V by 1 base; bases with no gene match: 3. The CDR3 runs to 15 residues. Germline V gene sequence: CDR1 SGHDT, CDR2 YYEEEE.